The source of this T cell receptor beta chain is a study of beta chain features in type 1 diabetes. Sorting based on CD45RO/CCR7/CD25/CD127/CD95/CD27 separated CD4+ naive, central memory, regulatory and stem cell-like memory cells. Sorted populations all had greater than 98% purity. All of the isolated RNA was reverse transcribed, so expressed TCRB transcripts were sequenced. Here immunoSEQ multiplex PCR was the method, and the copy in TCRdb shows in-frame clones only, minus some. The sample shows 200,000 to 250,000 clones, approximately 14% of them seen only once. The sample holds a few counts of this clone. Its target is not known. Study results and caveats: TCRB CDR3s were moderately but significantly shorter in Type 1 diabetes patients in all four CD4+ subsets. Naive, central memory and Treg TCRB repertoires appeared more alike in patients than in healthy donors. It was possible that PCR favored shorter templates, equally so in patients and controls.

The V and J ends lost 5 bases and 6 bases, in that order; junction bases with no gene match: 4. Germline assignment: CDR1 GTSNPN and CDR2 SVGIG (reference sequence). The length of the CDR3 is 12 residues. Specimen: naive CD4+ T cells from blood. This chain connects TRBV30 to TRBJ1-1; TRBD1 matches at 9 bases. The receptor was isolated from a young man with type 1 diabetes. CDR3 residues: CAWDTGGPEAFF. In DNA, the CDR3 is TGTGCCTGGGATACAGGGGGCCCTGAAGCTTTCTTT.